Below are 17 T cell receptor beta chains sequenced from a single sample in a study of T cell responses to AZD1222 COVID-19 vaccine. The table came from immunoSEQ multiplex PCR; TCRdb's copy has only in-frame clones and leaves some out. The sample includes around 99,000 clones, roughly 88% of them seen just once. This specimen consisted of peripheral blood, obtained on day 0 of MenACWY control vaccination. The source is an adult in good health.

The chain has TRBV6-1 and TRBJ1-3; D not certain. Germline assignment: CDR1 MNHNS and CDR2 SASEGT. Trimming took off 4 bases at V and 4 bases at J, with 17 bases between the two ends. The CDR3 spans 16 residues. The CDR3 region is CASSGGSEEPGNTIYF. The CDR3, as DNA: TGTGCCAGCAGTGGGGGTTCGGAGGAACCCGGAAACACCATATATTTT.

The chain recombines TRBV19 with TRBJ1-3, with D uncertain. V was cut by 7 bases and J by 0 bases, with 10 bases left in between. CDR1 is LNHDA and CDR2 is SQIVND in the germline V gene (reference sequence). The CDR3 sequence is 14 residues long. The CDR3 here is CASTSPSSGNTIYF. Written as DNA, the CDR3 is TGTGCCAGTACGTCTCCCAGCTCTGGAAACACCATATATTTT.

The chain uses TRBV12-3 or TRBV12-4 and TRBJ1-2; D uncertain. V dropped 6 bases and J dropped 5 bases, with 10 bases sitting between them. The CDR3 contains 12 residues. The CDR3 sequence is CASSSRGYGYTF. CDR3 in DNA: TGTGCCAGCAGCTCACGGGGTTATGGCTACACCTTC.

Only one count was recorded for this clone. The rearrangement links TRBV7-3 to TRBJ1-6; TRBD1 aligns across 8 bases. CDR3 length equals 15 residues. V lost 5 bases, J lost 6 bases, and 6 bases stayed unmatched. From germline, CDR1 is SGHTA and CDR2 FQGTGA. CDR3 sequence: CASSTQGGTNSPLHF. The CDR3 bases are TGTGCCAGCAGCACACAGGGGGGGACTAATTCACCCCTCCACTTT.

The chain couples TRBV19 to TRBJ2-3, with D tentatively TRBD1 or TRBD2 (6 bases each). CDR1 LNHDA and CDR2 SQIVND come from the germline V gene (reference sequence). The CDR3 is 16 residues long. V gave up 6 bases and J gave up 0 bases, with 16 bases separating them. CDR3 DNA: TGTGCCAGTAGAAACCCGGGGGCAGGCAGCACAGATACGCAGTATTTT. The encoded protein is CASRNPGAGSTDTQYF.

J is TRBJ2-7 and V is TRBV4-3; D tentatively fits TRBD1 or TRBD2 (5 bases each). Trimming pared 0 bases from V and 1 base from J, leaving 10 bases between. Germline V CDR1 and CDR2: LGHNA, YSLEER. The CDR3 has 15 amino acids. The CDR3: CASSQDLGGSYEQYF. The CDR3, as DNA: TGCGCCAGCAGCCAAGATCTTGGGGGTTCCTACGAGCAGTACTTC.

The rearrangement uses TRBV6-5 and TRBJ1-5, with D possibly matching TRBD1 (6 bases). CDR3 size: 14 residues. Per the germline V gene, CDR1 is MNHEY and CDR2 is SVGAGI. Trimming removed 9 bases at V and 1 base at J, with 13 bases between. In nucleotides, the CDR3 is TGTGCCAGAAATAACAGGGCGAGCAATCAGCCCCAGCATTTT. Residues: CARNNRASNQPQHF.

V is TRBV21-1 and J is TRBJ1-3. TRBV21-1 corresponds to a pseudogene. The CDR3 is made up of 14 amino acids. The CDR3 DNA reads as TGTGCCAGCAGCAAATTCTTATCTGGAAACACCATATATTTT. It is translated as CASSKFLSGNTIYF.

The J gene is TRBJ2-3, the V gene TRBV7-9, with 9 positions matching TRBD1. The V gene end was trimmed by 5 bases and the J gene end by 3 bases; junction bases not matched to a gene: 15. Germline loops: CDR1 SEHNR, CDR2 FQNEAQ (reference sequence). The CDR3 spans 18 residues. DNA for the CDR3: TGTGCCAGCAGCCGGAGAAAGCCCGGGACAGGGAAAACAGATACGCAGTATTTT. Amino acid sequence: CASSRRKPGTGKTDTQYF.

The chain uses TRBV3-1 (or the pseudogene TRBV3-2) and TRBJ1-1; 10 nucleotides match TRBD1. Germline CDR1 reads LGHDT; CDR2 reads YNNKEL (reference sequence). V trimming: 0 bases; J trimming: 5 bases; junction bases outside the gene matches: 3. This CDR3 is built from 15 residues. The DNA of the CDR3 is TGTGCCAGCAGCCAAGAAGGGGGACAGGGGACTGAAGCTTTCTTT. As protein: CASSQEGGQGTEAFF.

V is TRBV7-9 and J is TRBJ2-3; D remains ambiguous. The CDR3 runs 14 residues. V was cut by 0 bases and J by 0 bases, with 4 bases left in between. Looked up from germline, CDR1 is SEHNR and CDR2 is FQNEAQ (reference sequence). In DNA, the CDR3 is TGTGCCAGCAGCTTAGCGAGAAGCACAGATACGCAGTATTTT. Residues: CASSLARSTDTQYF. The full variable domain, with the rest looked up from reference TRBV7-9 and TRBJ2-3, is DTGVSQNPRHKITKRGQNVTFRCDPISEHNRLYWYRQTLGQGPEFLTYFQNEAQLEKSRLLSDRFSAERPKGSFSTLEIQRTEQGDSAMYLCASSLARSTDTQYFGPGTRLTVL.

The chain carries TRBV27 and TRBJ1-2; possibly TRBD1 for D (6 bases). CDR3 length: 16 residues. Trimming pared 4 bases from V and 2 bases from J, leaving 17 bases between. CDR1 is MNHEY and CDR2 is SMNVEV in the germline V gene (reference sequence). In nucleotides, the CDR3 is TGTGCCAGCAGTTCGCACCCAGGGGTAGGGAACTATGGCTACACCTTC. Amino acids: CASSSHPGVGNYGYTF.

The chain uses TRBV6-2 or TRBV6-3 and TRBJ2-7; D might be TRBD1 (5 bases). This CDR3 has 17 amino acids. CDR1 and CDR2 (germline): MNHEY, SVGEGT. V gave up 1 base and J gave up 3 bases, with 19 bases separating them. DNA for the CDR3: TGTGCCAGCAGTTACTTAGACCAAATACAAAGGGGCTACGAGCAGTACTTC. It translates to CASSYLDQIQRGYEQYF.

The J gene is TRBJ2-1, the V gene TRBV9; D possibly corresponds to TRBD2 (6 bases). Looked up from germline, CDR1 is SGDLS and CDR2 is YYNGEE. The CDR3 is 16 amino acids. V lost 1 base and J 6 bases, leaving 17 bases between the germline ends. This CDR3 reads CASSVRHGGALNEQFF. The CDR3 DNA is TGTGCCAGCAGCGTACGACACGGGGGTGCCCTCAATGAGCAGTTCTTC.

The chain is built from TRBV10-3 and TRBJ2-7; TRBD2 is a possible D gene (5 bases). This CDR3 has 14 residues. V was shortened by 3 bases and J by 7 bases, with 16 bases between the two germline ends. CDR1 is ENHRY, CDR2 SYGVKD, per germline. In DNA, the CDR3 is TGTGCCATCAGTGAACAACCGGATTCGGGAGAGCAGTACTTC. It encodes CAISEQPDSGEQYF.

The gene calls are TRBV11-3 and TRBJ2-3; D gene unclear. V was pared by 1 base and J by 2 bases, with 7 bases between. CDR1 and CDR2 from the germline V gene are SGHNT and YENEEA. This CDR3 is built from 14 residues. CDR3 nucleotide sequence: TGTGCCAGCAGCTTAGGCCAGCCCACAGATACGCAGTATTTT. Its protein product is CASSLGQPTDTQYF.

This clone was seen just once. The chain combines TRBV7-7 with TRBJ2-2; D perhaps matches TRBD2 (6 bases). From germline, CDR1 is SSHAT and CDR2 FNYEAQ (reference sequence). The CDR3 runs 14 residues. DNA for the CDR3: TGTGCTACCTCACCGGGACTTAACACCGGGGAGCTGTTTTTT. It translates to CATSPGLNTGELFF.